Following are 26 T cell receptor beta chains from one sample sequenced in a study of OX40 agonist ivuxolimab in advanced cancers. TCRdb keeps only in-frame clones here, not all; method: immunoSEQ multiplex PCR. The data contain roughly 9,900 clones, 75% to 80% of them singletons. The starting material was CD4+ or CD8+ T cells sorted from blood, obtained in a trial of the OX40 agonist ivuxolimab. These receptors were taken from an adult with an advanced solid tumor such as melanoma, head and neck, liver or kidney cancer.

The rearrangement uses TRBV7-8 and TRBJ2-7; no definite D call. The CDR3 totals 13 residues. Trimming took off 1 base at V and 5 bases at J, with 9 bases between the two ends. Looked up from germline, CDR1 is SGHVS and CDR2 is FQNEAQ. Here the CDR3 reads CASSLDTFHEQYF. The CDR3 nucleotides are TGTGCCAGCAGCTTAGACACATTCCACGAGCAGTACTTC.

The V call is TRBV6-6, the J call TRBJ1-2, with D possibly TRBD1 on 5 matching bases. Germline V gene data show CDR1 as MNHNY and CDR2 as SVGAGI (reference sequence). The V gene lost 5 bases and the J gene lost 4 bases, with 14 bases spanning the gap. The CDR3 length is 14 residues. CDR3 loop: CASSEASGGYGYTF. The CDR3 bases are TGTGCCAGCAGTGAGGCCTCGGGGGGCTATGGCTACACCTTC.

The count of this clone is one. V is TRBV4-3 and J is TRBJ1-5; TRBD1 might be the D (6 bases). V lost 3 bases and J lost 4, with 19 bases in between. CDR1 LGHNA and CDR2 YSLEER come from the germline V gene. The CDR3 runs 17 residues. The chain's CDR3 is CASSQSRDIAVNQPQHF. In DNA, the CDR3 is TGCGCCAGCAGCCAGAGCCGGGACATCGCTGTAAATCAGCCCCAGCATTTT.

The chain combines TRBV7-9 with TRBJ2-5, with unresolved D. The CDR3 consists of 13 residues. Trimming removed 5 bases at V and 10 bases at J, with 17 bases between. CDR1 and CDR2 from the germline V gene are SEHNR and FQNEAQ (reference sequence). The CDR3 protein is CASSPRRKEDQYF. The CDR3 nucleotides read TGTGCCAGCAGCCCGAGGAGAAAAGAAGACCAGTACTTC.

This clone was counted only a few times. This chain links TRBV9 with TRBJ2-5, with D possibly matching TRBD1 (5 bases). Per germline, CDR1 SGDLS and CDR2 YYNGEE. The CDR3 is 13 amino acids. Deletions cut 1 base from V and 3 bases from J, with 7 bases between. The CDR3 DNA follows: TGTGCCAGCAGCGTAAGCAGGGAAGAGACCCAGTACTTC. This translates into CASSVSREETQYF.

By its share, this clone is medium-sized. V and J are TRBV6-1 and TRBJ2-7; 7 nucleotides agree with TRBD2. Per the germline V gene, CDR1 is MNHNS and CDR2 is SASEGT. V lost 6 bases and J lost 4; bases outside the gene matches: 12. The CDR3 is 15 amino acids. CDR3 DNA sequence: TGTGCCAGCAGCGAGGGTGGGACTACCCGGTACGAGCAGTACTTC. It specifies CASSEGGTTRYEQYF.

The chain has TRBV4-3 and TRBJ2-1, with TRBD2 as a possible D gene (5 bases). V was clipped by 4 bases and J by 4 bases, with 5 bases between them. CDR1 LGHNA and CDR2 YSLEER come from the germline V gene. CDR3 length equals 12 residues. The DNA for the CDR3 is TGCGCCAGCAGCCCGGGGTACAATGAGCAGTTCTTC. Amino acids: CASSPGYNEQFF.

The CDR3 is CASSLESIRKETQYF. CDR3 in DNA: TGCGCCAGCAGCTTGGAATCCATTCGGAAGGAGACCCAGTACTTC. The chain joins TRBV5-1 to TRBJ2-5; D gene uncertain. This CDR3 comprises 15 residues. CDR1 and CDR2 (germline): SGHRS, YFSETQ. Trimming stripped 0 bases from V and 5 bases from J, with 14 bases between. The whole variable domain, remainder taken from reference TRBV5-1 and TRBJ2-5, is KAGVTQTPRYLIKTRGQQVTLSCSPISGHRSVSWYQQTPGQGLQFLFEYFSETQRNKGNFPGRFSGRQFSNSRSEMNVSTLELGDSALYLCASSLESIRKETQYFGPGTRLLVL.

The genes are TRBV30 and TRBJ1-2; tentatively, D is TRBD1 (6 bases). Trimming shortened V by 2 bases and J by 1 base, and 17 bases separated the two germline ends. Germline V gene lookup returns CDR1 GTSNPN and CDR2 SVGIG (reference sequence). This CDR3 is 16 amino acids long. CDR3 residues: CAWSPPLGGDNYGYTF. The CDR3 nucleotides are TGTGCCTGGAGTCCCCCCTTAGGGGGTGATAACTATGGCTACACCTTC. Using reference TRBV30 and TRBJ1-2 for the parts outside the CDR3, the full variable domain is SQTIHQWPATLVQPVGSPLSLECTVEGTSNPNLYWYRQAAGRGLQLLFYSVGIGQISSEVPQNLSASRPQDRQFILSSKKLLLSDSGFYLCAWSPPLGGDNYGYTFGSGTRLTVV.

The rearrangement uses TRBV27 and TRBJ1-4; D not resolved. Germline V CDR1 and CDR2: MNHEY, SMNVEV (reference sequence). The CDR3 covers 15 residues. V shed 6 bases and J shed 6 bases, with 17 bases lying between them. The CDR3 DNA sequence: TGTGCCAGCAGGCTAGGGCTTTACGGGCATGAAAAACTGTTTTTT. This translates into CASRLGLYGHEKLFF.

The chain joins TRBV28 to TRBJ1-1; TRBD1 aligns across 7 bases. The CDR3 loop spans 16 amino acids. From germline, CDR1 is MDHEN and CDR2 SYDVKM. The junction had 13 bases not matched to a gene; V was cut back by 8 bases and J by 1 base. As DNA, the CDR3 is TGTGCCAGCGGCACAGGGGTTTGGGCTGGGAACACTGAAGCTTTCTTT. Amino acid sequence: CASGTGVWAGNTEAFF.

The chain carries TRBV19 and TRBJ1-2, with D possibly matching TRBD1 (6 bases). Germline V lookup: CDR1 LNHDA, CDR2 SQIVND (reference sequence). The CDR3 spans 16 residues. V lost 2 bases to trimming and J lost 2 bases, with 15 bases between them. The CDR3 bases are TGTGCCAGTAGTATAAGGGGGAGCGGACTCAACTATGGCTACACCTTC. Translating it yields CASSIRGSGLNYGYTF.

This chain connects TRBV7-9 to TRBJ2-1; D call uncertain. The V end lost 4 bases, the J end lost 0 bases, and 10 bases lay between the germline ends. CDR3 length equals 15 residues. Germline V CDR1 and CDR2: SEHNR, FQNEAQ (reference sequence). DNA of the CDR3: TGTGCCAGCAGCTCGCCATTAAGCTCCTACAATGAGCAGTTCTTC. As protein: CASSSPLSSYNEQFF.

As DNA, the CDR3 is TGTGCCAGCAGACCAGAATCGGGGGAGCTGTTTTTT. Protein product: CASRPESGELFF. This chain joins TRBV13 and TRBJ2-2, with D unresolved. Between the trimmed V and J ends, which lost 6 bases and 8 bases, there was a span of 10 bases. The CDR3 runs 12 residues. Germline loops: CDR1 PRHDT, CDR2 FYEKMQ (reference sequence).

This clone showed up just a few times. This chain connects TRBV7-2 to TRBJ1-2; TRBD1 might be the D (5 bases). Trimming removed 0 bases from V and 6 bases from J, with 14 bases in between. The CDR3 runs to 15 residues. The germline CDR1 and CDR2 sequences are SGHTA and FQGNSA. In DNA, the CDR3 is TGTGCCAGCAGCTTAGCGGAGGGGTTTAGCGATGGCTACACCTTC. This encodes CASSLAEGFSDGYTF.

The CDR3 loop is CSVFSGRGHEQYF. In DNA, the CDR3 is TGCAGCGTCTTTAGCGGGAGAGGCCACGAGCAGTACTTC. This rearrangement joins TRBV29-1 to TRBJ2-7, with TRBD2 matching 9 bases. The V gene end was trimmed by 6 bases and the J gene end by 5 bases; junction bases not matched to a gene: 8. CDR1 and CDR2 from the germline V gene are SQVTM and ANQGSEA. The CDR3 length is 13 residues.

This chain links TRBV4-3 with TRBJ2-3; 10 bases line up with TRBD2. V trimming: 0 bases; J trimming: 0 bases; junction bases outside the gene matches: 3. This CDR3 comprises 17 residues. Germline CDR1 is LGHNA and CDR2 is YSLEER. CDR3: CASSQEALAGSTDTQYF. The DNA of the CDR3 is TGCGCCAGCAGCCAAGAAGCACTAGCGGGAAGCACAGATACGCAGTATTTT.

V gene TRBV15 combines with J gene TRBJ2-1, with 11 positions matching TRBD2. V trimming: 2 bases; J trimming: 7 bases; junction bases outside the gene matches: 7. Germline V gene data show CDR1 as LNHNV and CDR2 as YYDKDF (reference sequence). The CDR3 sequence is 16 residues long. Written as DNA, the CDR3 is TGTGCCACCAGCAGAAAACTAGCGGGAGCGGGAAATGAGCAGTTCTTC. It is translated as CATSRKLAGAGNEQFF.

V and J are TRBV15 and TRBJ2-3, with D hard to call. Germline assignment: CDR1 LNHNV and CDR2 YYDKDF (reference sequence). Trimming shortened V by 0 bases and J by 4 bases, and 5 bases separated the two germline ends. This CDR3 contains 13 residues. The CDR3 protein is CATSRDISDTQYF. In DNA, the CDR3 is TGTGCCACCAGCAGAGATATCTCAGATACGCAGTATTTT.

This chain uses TRBV19 with TRBJ1-5, with D possibly TRBD1 on 6 matching bases. The CDR3 sequence is 13 residues long. CDR1 and CDR2 (germline): LNHDA, SQIVND (reference sequence). V was pared by 2 bases and J by 6 bases, with 8 bases between. CDR3 nucleotide sequence: TGTGCCAGTAGTATATTAGGGGGTCAGCCCCAGCATTTT. Translation gives CASSILGGQPQHF.

The chain recombines TRBV5-1 with TRBJ1-5, with D possibly being TRBD1 (5 bases). Trimming removed 2 bases at V and 6 bases at J, with 9 bases between. The germline V gene encodes CDR1 SGHRS and CDR2 YFSETQ. The CDR3 runs 13 residues. The CDR3 DNA reads as TGCGCCAGCAGCTTTGGGGGGAGTCAGCCCCAGCATTTT. Amino acids: CASSFGGSQPQHF.

The rearrangement links TRBV9 to TRBJ2-5; D is perhaps TRBD1 or TRBD2 (5 bases each). With the DNA end fitting TRBJ2-7 better, the J assignment may be wrong. The CDR3 covers 15 residues. In germline, CDR1 is SGDLS, CDR2 YYNGEE. CDR3 loop: CASSPWGRGSGEQYF. The CDR3 bases are TGTGCCAGCAGCCCTTGGGGCCGGGGCTCGGGCGAGCAGTACTTC.

The chain combines TRBV15 with TRBJ1-4; D unclear. Germline CDR1 LNHNV, CDR2 YYDKDF (reference sequence). The CDR3 runs 16 residues. Trimming cost V 2 bases and J 8 bases, with 18 bases left between them. The CDR3 loop reads CATSRTDGGHREKLFF. The CDR3 DNA follows: TGTGCCACCAGCAGAACTGACGGTGGGCATAGGGAAAAACTGTTTTTT.

This chain connects TRBV27 to TRBJ2-1; no reliable D call. V lost 10 bases and J lost 13, with 20 bases in between. Germline loops: CDR1 MNHEY, CDR2 SMNVEV (reference sequence). This CDR3 has 12 residues. CDR3 in amino acids: CATSVRPLPQFF. CDR3 nucleotide sequence: TGTGCCACCTCAGTACGGCCGCTACCCCAGTTCTTC.

The table lists this clone with a count of one. This chain connects TRBV11-3 to TRBJ2-3, with a possible D match to TRBD2 (5 bases). V lost 5 bases and J lost 0, with 12 bases in between. This CDR3 comprises 15 residues. Germline assignment: CDR1 SGHNT and CDR2 YENEEA. The CDR3 loop is CASSEGVSSTDTQYF. CDR3 in DNA: TGTGCCAGCAGCGAGGGAGTTTCTAGCACAGATACGCAGTATTTT. The full variable domain, rest sourced from reference TRBV11-3 and TRBJ2-3, is EAGVVQSPRYKIIEKKQPVAFWCNPISGHNTLYWYLQNLGQGPELLIRYENEEAVDDSQLPKDRFSAERLKGVDSTLKIQPAELGDSAVYLCASSEGVSSTDTQYFGPGTRLTVL.

The chain employs TRBV27 and TRBJ2-7; D gene ambiguous. V was clipped by 3 bases and J by 2 bases, with 14 bases between them. CDR1 is MNHEY and CDR2 is SMNVEV in the germline V gene (reference sequence). There are 15 residues in the CDR3. CDR3 loop: CASSFGGGPAYEQYF. The CDR3 DNA reads TGTGCCAGCAGTTTCGGTGGCGGCCCAGCCTACGAGCAGTACTTC.